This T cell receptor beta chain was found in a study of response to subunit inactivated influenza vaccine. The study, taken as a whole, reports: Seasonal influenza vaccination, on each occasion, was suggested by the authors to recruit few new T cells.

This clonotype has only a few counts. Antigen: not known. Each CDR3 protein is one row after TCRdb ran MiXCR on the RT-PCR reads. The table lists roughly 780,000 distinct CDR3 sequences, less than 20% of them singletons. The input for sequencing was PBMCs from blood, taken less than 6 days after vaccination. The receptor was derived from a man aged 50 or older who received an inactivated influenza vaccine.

The DNA for the CDR3 is TGTGCCAGCAGCTTGGGGGGGGACTCCGCGTACTTC. It codes for CASSLGGDSAYF. The chain joins TRBV5-6 to TRBJ2-7; the D gene is possibly TRBD2 (6 bases). Germline CDR1 SGHDT, CDR2 YYEEEE. V gave up 0 bases and J gave up 12 bases, with 13 bases separating them. This CDR3 has 12 amino acids.